The 5 T cell receptor beta chains below all came from one sample that was sequenced in a study of HIV-infected patients and healthy controls (dated by TCRdb to the mid-2010s). Since whole blood was used without any cell fractionation, the repertoire reflected all peripheral T cells in unsorted form. The library was produced with 5' RACE. Data came from an Illumina MiSeq. Reverse transcription of approximately 530 ng RNA was performed with SuperScript III using primers directed against the alpha and beta constant regions. Separate alpha and beta chain libraries were made by chain-specific third strand synthesis with multiplexing indices. TCRdb reprocessed the public reads (quality trimming at Q25 with fastp, clone calling with MiXCR) and kept in-frame beta chains. Rows are unified per CDR3 protein, each entry keeping the most common DNA and genes. Counted in this sample were 19,000 or so distinct CDR3 sequences; about 9% of them appeared once. The ten top clones hold approximately 7.1% of the sample.

Sequencing used blood. The source is an adult in good health.

The sample holds a few counts of this clonotype. The chain employs TRBV29-1 and TRBJ1-2, with a possible D match to TRBD1 (5 bases). In germline, CDR1 is SQVTM, CDR2 ANQGSEA. V dropped 0 bases and J dropped 4 bases, with 6 bases sitting between them. The CDR3 is 12 amino acids. The CDR3 sequence: CSVEEGGYGYTF. The DNA for the CDR3 is TGCAGCGTTGAAGAGGGGGGCTATGGCTACACCTTC.

This clonotype was counted only a few times. J is TRBJ2-1 and V is TRBV9, with D hard to call. The CDR3 runs to 14 residues. The ends were cut back, 3 bases at V and 0 bases at J, with 7 bases in the middle. CDR1 SGDLS and CDR2 YYNGEE come from the germline V gene. In nucleotides, the CDR3 is TGTGCCAGCAGCGAGAGAAGCTCCTACAATGAGCAGTTCTTC. Its translation is CASSERSSYNEQFF.

This clonotype was observed at least ten times. The rearrangement links TRBV18 to TRBJ2-1; D gene uncertain. The CDR3 has 14 residues. CDR1 is KGHSH, CDR2 LQKENI, per germline. V was shortened by 3 bases and J by 10 bases, with 16 bases between the two germline ends. CDR3 in amino acids: CASSPRDKEWEQFF. DNA of the CDR3: TGTGCCAGCTCACCTCGCGACAAAGAATGGGAGCAGTTCTTC. The whole variable domain, remainder taken from reference TRBV18 and TRBJ2-1, is NAGVMQNPRHLVRRRGQEARLRCSPMKGHSHVYWYRQLPEEGLKFMVYLQKENIIDESGMPKERFSAEFPKEGPSILRIQQVVRGDSAAYFCASSPRDKEWEQFFGPGTRLTVL.

This clonotype was observed at least ten times. J is TRBJ1-6 and V is TRBV7-9; D ambiguous. The V end was cut by 8 bases, the J end by 8 bases, with 7 bases between. Germline V gene data show CDR1 as SEHNR and CDR2 as FQNEAQ (reference sequence). The CDR3 has 11 residues. The CDR3 coding sequence is TGTGCCAGCCGAGGCGATTCACCCCTCCACTTT. It codes for CASRGDSPLHF.

This clonotype was recorded at least ten times. The chain is built from TRBV5-1 and TRBJ2-3; 8 positions match TRBD2. Germline V gene lookup returns CDR1 SGHRS and CDR2 YFSETQ. The CDR3 contains 14 residues. V lost 4 bases, J lost 4 bases, and 5 bases stayed unmatched. The CDR3 is CASSLQRESDTQYF. CDR3 in DNA: TGCGCCAGCAGCCTCCAGCGGGAGTCAGATACGCAGTATTTT.